These 23 T cell receptor beta chains share one sample of origin, sequenced in a study of PD-L1 blockade in urothelial cancer. Specified time point: pretreatment peripheral blood. Here immunoSEQ multiplex PCR was the method, and the copy in TCRdb shows in-frame clones only, minus some. The sample holds tens of thousands of clones, 80% to 85% seen once. Here the sequenced sample was PBMCs, taken around atezolizumab (anti-PD-L1) treatment. The receptors come from a middle-aged man with urothelial cancer.

The V and J genes are TRBV9 and TRBJ2-1, with TRBD2 matching 11 bases. The CDR3 covers 15 residues. CDR1 and CDR2 from the germline V gene are SGDLS and YYNGEE. The J segment lost 6 bases and the V segment lost 0 bases, leaving 2 bases of the junction unmatched. CDR3 amino acids: CASSVDLAGGNEQFF. CDR3 DNA: TGTGCCAGCAGCGTAGACCTAGCGGGAGGCAATGAGCAGTTCTTC.

This clone came up once. The chain couples TRBV5-1 to TRBJ2-7; the match to TRBD1 covers 9 bases. This CDR3 contains 15 residues. Per the germline V gene, CDR1 is SGHRS and CDR2 is YFSETQ. V was clipped by 5 bases and J by 2 bases; unmatched bases: 8. As DNA, the CDR3 is TGCGCCAGCAGTCCCCAGGGGACAGGGACCTACGAGCAGTACGTC. Its translation: CASSPQGTGTYEQYV.

V usage is TRBV18 and J usage is TRBJ2-7; a possible D gene is TRBD1 (6 bases). Germline CDR1 and CDR2: KGHSH and LQKENI. Trimming pared 0 bases from V and 6 bases from J, leaving 18 bases between. The CDR3 has 16 residues. The CDR3 DNA follows: TGTGCCAGCTCACCACCGGGCGGTGATATAGGGGGCGAGCAGTACGTC. The encoded protein is CASSPPGGDIGGEQYV.

This clone was counted only a few times. The rearrangement joins TRBV6-6 to TRBJ1-5, with a possible D match to TRBD1 (6 bases). V lost 6 bases, J lost 0 bases, and 15 bases lay in between. CDR1 is MNHNY, CDR2 SVGAGI, per germline (reference sequence). The CDR3 has 16 amino acids. This CDR3 reads CASRDRTDHSNQPQHF. The CDR3 region has the DNA TGTGCCAGCAGAGATCGGACAGATCATAGCAATCAGCCCCAGCATTTT.

This clone was observed a few times. The chain couples TRBV7-9 to TRBJ2-6; 9 bases align to TRBD1. This CDR3 contains 19 residues. Germline V gene lookup returns CDR1 SEHNR and CDR2 FQNEAQ (reference sequence). The V and J ends lost 4 bases and 0 bases, in that order; junction bases with no gene match: 10. CDR3 sequence (DNA): TGTGCCAGCAGCTCCCATTTCGGGACAGGGCCCTCTGGGGCCAACGTCCTGACTTTC. This encodes CASSSHFGTGPSGANVLTF.

V gene TRBV30 combines with J gene TRBJ2-1, with 8 bases fitting TRBD1. Germline-derived CDR1 and CDR2 are GTSNPN and SVGIG (reference sequence). This CDR3 is built from 14 residues. The trim removed 0 bases at V and 8 bases at J, leaving 6 bases unmatched. The chain's CDR3 is CAWSVVQGAYEQFF. CDR3 DNA sequence: TGTGCCTGGAGTGTAGTTCAGGGGGCCTATGAGCAGTTCTTC.

This sequence joins TRBV11-1 and TRBJ1-2; no firm D call. The V end was cut by 3 bases, the J end by 4 bases, with 12 bases between. Germline CDR1 reads SGHAT; CDR2 reads FQDESV (reference sequence). The CDR3 consists of 14 residues. CDR3 protein: CASSFKPLSYGYTF. The CDR3 DNA reads TGTGCCAGCAGCTTCAAGCCCCTTTCCTATGGCTACACCTTC.

The genes are TRBV4-2 and TRBJ2-1; TRBD2 matches 10 bases. The CDR3 is 16 residues long. The trim removed 1 base at V and 5 bases at J, leaving 5 bases unmatched. Germline V gives CDR1 LGHNA, CDR2 YNFKEQ. The CDR3 is CASSQVGLAGDNEQFF. For the CDR3, the DNA is TGTGCCAGCAGCCAAGTTGGGCTAGCGGGAGACAATGAGCAGTTCTTC.

This CDR3 reads CASMGAGGNTEAFF. The CDR3 DNA reads TGTGCCAGCATGGGTGCGGGCGGTAACACTGAAGCTTTCTTT. The chain is built from TRBV28 and TRBJ1-1; the D is unclear. This CDR3 is built from 14 residues. The ends were cut back, 7 bases at V and 2 bases at J, with 14 bases in the middle. Per the germline V gene, CDR1 is MDHEN and CDR2 is SYDVKM.

V is TRBV5-5 and J is TRBJ1-1; D is uncertain. The CDR3 extends over 15 amino acids. Germline CDR1 and CDR2: SGHKS and YYEKEE (reference sequence). V lost 2 bases, J lost 0 bases, and 11 bases lay in between. The CDR3 reads CASSLQSRMNTEAFF. CDR3 sequence (DNA): TGTGCCAGCAGCTTACAGTCCAGGATGAACACTGAAGCTTTCTTT.

The J gene is TRBJ1-2, the V gene TRBV11-2, with 10 bases identical to TRBD1. Germline loops: CDR1 SGHAT, CDR2 FQNNGV. This CDR3 region has 15 residues. V dropped 5 bases and J dropped 4; count of bases not matched to a gene: 7. CDR3 region: CASSTRQGASYGYTF. The DNA for the CDR3 is TGTGCCAGCAGCACAAGACAGGGGGCAAGCTATGGCTACACCTTC.

The CDR3: CASTPGGTEAFF. CDR3 sequence (DNA): TGTGCCAGCACCCCGGGGGGTACTGAAGCTTTCTTT. The J gene is TRBJ1-1, the V gene TRBV9, with D maybe TRBD1 (5 bases). Trimming took 6 bases from V and 5 from J, leaving 11 bases between them. Looked up from germline, CDR1 is SGDLS and CDR2 is YYNGEE. This CDR3 contains 12 residues.

V gene TRBV29-1 combines with J gene TRBJ2-1; 13 bases align to TRBD2. Germline CDR1 reads SQVTM; CDR2 reads ANQGSEA. This CDR3 has 14 amino acids. Trimming removed 8 bases from V and 8 bases from J; junction bases left unmatched: 9. DNA of the CDR3: TGCAGCTTATCTCAGGGACTAGCGGGACATGAGCAGTTCTTC. It specifies CSLSQGLAGHEQFF.

The chain has TRBV19 and TRBJ1-5, with 7 bases lining up with TRBD1. V dropped 3 bases and J dropped 0; count of bases not matched to a gene: 5. The germline V gene encodes CDR1 LNHDA and CDR2 SQIVND (reference sequence). The CDR3 spans 16 residues. As DNA, the CDR3 is TGTGCCAGTAGTATGACAGGGTGGTATAGCAATCAGCCCCAGCATTTT. Translating it yields CASSMTGWYSNQPQHF.

The chain uses TRBV7-2 and TRBJ1-2, with D unclear. V lost 4 bases to trimming and J lost 8 bases, with 14 bases between them. The CDR3 is made up of 13 amino acids. Per the germline V gene, CDR1 is SGHTA and CDR2 is FQGNSA. For the CDR3, the DNA is TGTGCCAGCAGCTCCTTCGTAGCGGTGGGCTACACCTTC. Protein product: CASSSFVAVGYTF.

The chain combines TRBV18 with TRBJ1-2; 10 positions agree with TRBD1. This CDR3 is 16 amino acids long. Germline lookup yields CDR1 KGHSH and CDR2 LQKENI. V was clipped by 5 bases and J by 6 bases; unmatched bases: 12. The CDR3 loop is CASSTGQGLYYDGYTF. CDR3 DNA: TGTGCCAGCTCAACGGGACAGGGGTTGTATTACGATGGCTACACCTTC.

The table lists this clone with a count of one. The chain recombines TRBV18 with TRBJ1-5, with 8 bases matching TRBD1. Per the germline V gene, CDR1 is KGHSH and CDR2 is LQKENI. This CDR3 has 16 residues. V lost 4 bases to trimming and J lost 0 bases; unmatched junction nucleotides: 5. CDR3 residues: CASSLGGTGSNQPQHF. In DNA form, the CDR3 reads TGTGCCAGCTCACTCGGGGGGACAGGTAGCAATCAGCCCCAGCATTTT. Together with reference TRBV18 and TRBJ1-5, the CDR3 gives the full variable domain: NAGVMQNPRHLVRRRGQEARLRCSPMKGHSHVYWYRQLPEEGLKFMVYLQKENIIDESGMPKERFSAEFPKEGPSILRIQQVVRGDSAAYFCASSLGGTGSNQPQHFGDGTRLSIL.

This chain's CDR3 is CASSKRQLDRDSNQPQHF. The CDR3, as DNA: TGTGCCAGCAGTAAACGCCAACTCGACAGGGATAGCAATCAGCCCCAGCATTTT. The rearrangement joins TRBV25-1 to TRBJ1-5, with 7 nucleotides matching TRBD1. CDR1 is MGHDK and CDR2 is SYGVNS in the germline V gene. V trimming: 5 bases; J trimming: 0 bases; junction bases outside the gene matches: 13. The CDR3 covers 18 residues. Full variable domain (outside the CDR3, taken from reference TRBV25-1 and TRBJ1-5): EADIYQTPRYLVIGTGKKITLECSQTMGHDKMYWYQQDPGMELHLIHYSYGVNSTEKGDLSSESTVSRIRTEHFPLTLESARPSHTSQYLCASSKRQLDRDSNQPQHFGDGTRLSIL.

This clone was recorded only once. The chain has TRBV4-1 and TRBJ2-5; 8 bases are a match to TRBD1. The trim removed 1 base at V and 2 bases at J, leaving 6 bases unmatched. This CDR3 contains 16 residues. CDR1 MGHRA and CDR2 YSYEKL come from the germline V gene. DNA of the CDR3: TGCGCCAGCAGCCAAGGTACAGGGGGAAGGCAAGAGACCCAGTACTTC. The encoded protein is CASSQGTGGRQETQYF.

This chain's CDR3 is CASSSSGTAGTDTQYF. CDR3 sequence (DNA): TGTGCCAGCAGCTCATCCGGGACAGCTGGCACAGATACGCAGTATTTT. This rearrangement joins TRBV5-5 to TRBJ2-3; 7 nucleotides align to TRBD1. J lost 1 base, V lost 3 bases, and 8 bases had no gene match. Germline CDR1 is SGHKS and CDR2 is YYEKEE (reference sequence). This CDR3 has 16 amino acids.

J is TRBJ2-1 and V is TRBV7-9, with 10 bases fitting TRBD2. Germline-derived CDR1 and CDR2 are SEHNR and FQNEAQ (reference sequence). The V segment lost 5 bases and the J segment 9 bases; nucleotides outside the gene matches: 10. The CDR3 covers 15 residues. The DNA for the CDR3 is TGTGCCAGCAGCGAAAGCGGGAGGGCCTCTAGTGAGCAGTTCTTC. It yields the protein CASSESGRASSEQFF.

This chain connects TRBV11-3 to TRBJ2-5; D is ambiguous. CDR3 size: 15 residues. The V gene's germline CDR1 is SGHNT and CDR2 YENEEA. V lost 0 bases to trimming and J lost 5 bases, with 13 bases between them. CDR3 nucleotides: TGTGCCAGCAGCTTAGATTCTGGCTGGTCGGAGACCCAGTACTTC. As protein: CASSLDSGWSETQYF.

This clone was picked up one time. The chain combines TRBV2 with TRBJ1-2; 10 bases agree with TRBD1. The CDR3 is made up of 14 amino acids. V lost 4 bases and J lost 8; bases outside the gene matches: 7. From germline, CDR1 is SNHLY and CDR2 FYNNEI. CDR3 loop: CASSGRRTGGGYTF. The CDR3 nucleotides are TGTGCCAGCAGTGGTAGGCGGACAGGGGGAGGCTACACCTTC.